Presented here are 2 T cell receptor beta chains from one specimen sequenced in a study of cytomegalovirus exposure and HLA in healthy donors. The PCR made use of 60 Vbeta and 13 Jbeta primers. Measured with immunoSEQ multiplex PCR; TCRdb has only the in-frame clones, and not every one. The sample has around 200,000 clones, 65% to 80% seen once. Source material: PBMCs. These receptors originate from a girl aged 2-10 years in good health and CMV-seronegative.

The chain couples TRBV7-9 to TRBJ2-5; D gene unclear. The CDR3 sequence is 15 residues long. Germline V gene lookup returns CDR1 SEHNR and CDR2 FQNEAQ (reference sequence). V lost 6 bases and J lost 1, with 15 bases in between. CDR3: CASSRVNYRQETQYF. Written as DNA, the CDR3 is TGTGCCAGCAGTCGGGTAAACTACCGCCAAGAGACCCAGTACTTC. Full variable domain (remainder filled in from reference TRBV7-9 and TRBJ2-5): DTGVSQNPRHKITKRGQNVTFRCDPISEHNRLYWYRQTLGQGPEFLTYFQNEAQLEKSRLLSDRFSAERPKGSFSTLEIQRTEQGDSAMYLCASSRVNYRQETQYFGPGTRLLVL.

Here the CDR3 reads CASSEPPNRGTQYF. CDR3 sequence (DNA): TGCGCCAGCAGTGAGCCGCCTAACAGGGGAACGCAGTATTTT. The V call is TRBV10-1, the J call TRBJ2-3, with 7 nucleotides matching TRBD1. This CDR3 contains 14 residues. V was clipped by 2 bases and J by 9 bases; unmatched bases: 8. Germline CDR1 reads WNHNN; CDR2 reads SYGVQD (reference sequence).